Detailed here is one T cell receptor beta chain. These data come from a study of blood T cell repertoires in COVID-19. Sequencing was performed with immunoSEQ multiplex PCR; in TCRdb, only in-frame clones are kept and a portion is missing. There are about 200,000 clones in the sample; about 85% occur only once, and roughly 10% lies in the top ten. CDR1 is LNHDA and CDR2 is SQIVND in the germline V gene (reference sequence). V lost 5 bases and J lost 7; bases outside the gene matches: 11. The CDR3 is made up of 16 amino acids. Sequencing used peripheral blood. The V gene is TRBV19, the J gene TRBJ1-6; 7 bases are shared with TRBD1. This receptor was identified in a woman aged 45-60 years with COVID-19, enrolled during active disease. The DNA of the CDR3 is TGTGCCAGTAGTCCCCATGAGGGGGCGATCAATTCACCCCTCCACTTT. This sequence encodes CASSPHEGAINSPLHF.